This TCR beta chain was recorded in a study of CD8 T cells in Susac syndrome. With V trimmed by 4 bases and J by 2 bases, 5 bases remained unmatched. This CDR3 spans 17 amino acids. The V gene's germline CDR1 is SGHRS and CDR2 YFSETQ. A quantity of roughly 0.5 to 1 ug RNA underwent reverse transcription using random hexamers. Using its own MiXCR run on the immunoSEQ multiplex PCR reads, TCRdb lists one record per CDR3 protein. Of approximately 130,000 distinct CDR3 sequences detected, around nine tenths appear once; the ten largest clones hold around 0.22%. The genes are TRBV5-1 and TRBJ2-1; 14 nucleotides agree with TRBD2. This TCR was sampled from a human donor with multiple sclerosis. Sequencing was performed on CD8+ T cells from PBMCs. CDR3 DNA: TGCGCCAGCAGCCCGGGGACTAGCGGGAGTACCTACAATGAGCAGTTCTTC. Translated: CASSPGTSGSTYNEQFF.